One and the same sample provided the 2 T cell receptor beta chains below, sequenced in a study of T-cell memory formation after mild COVID-19. TCRdb independently ran MiXCR on the 5' RACE reads; one entry per CDR3 protein. The sample has 150,000 to 200,000 distinct CDR3 sequences; about 18% are singletons. The sequencing sample was made of PBMCs or a T cell subset sorted from them (not recorded which). These receptor sequences come from a man aged 18 to 29 who had mild COVID-19 (a few samples of this study predate the infection). Cell type and time point are not known.

The chain links TRBV18 to TRBJ1-1; TRBD1 might be the D (6 bases). The CDR3 contains 17 residues. Trimming left V 6 bases short and J 2 bases short, with 22 bases between. The germline V gene encodes CDR1 KGHSH and CDR2 LQKENI. The CDR3 coding sequence is TGTGCCAGCTCCCTCGCTAGGTTGACAGGCCTTAACACTGAAGCTTTCTTT. It encodes CASSLARLTGLNTEAFF.

This clonotype showed up just a few times. The CDR3 bases are TGTGCCAGCTCACCTGTGGCGAAGTACACTGAAGCTTTCTTT. Translating gives CASSPVAKYTEAFF. The gene calls are TRBV18 and TRBJ1-1; D remains ambiguous. Germline V gene sequence: CDR1 KGHSH, CDR2 LQKENI. Trimming took off 3 bases at V and 3 bases at J, with 11 bases between the two ends. The CDR3 extends over 14 amino acids.